This entry lists 17 T cell receptor beta chains sequenced from one sample in a study of neurological immune-mediated disorders. TCRdb fed the 5' RACE reads into MiXCR, producing one record per CDR3 protein. Found here are under 25,000 distinct CDR3 sequences, about 2.6% of them singletons; the top ten hold around 5.5%. The specimen was PBMCs. Every receptor here comes from a woman aged 18-29 years with multiple sclerosis.

This clonotype was observed a handful of times. This may arise from a read error, as a much more abundant clone is one base away. The CDR3 ends on some other residue instead of the conserved phenylalanine or tryptophan, so this is likely a read error. This sequence joins TRBV20-1 and TRBJ2-1; possibly TRBD2 for D (6 bases). The germline gives CDR1 DFQATT, CDR2 SNEGSKA (reference sequence). The CDR3 runs 14 residues. V lost 3 bases to trimming and J lost 3 bases, with 12 bases between them. In nucleotides, the CDR3 is TGCAGTGCTAGTCGCCAGGGACTCTACAATGAGCAGTTCTAC. It translates to CSASRQGLYNEQFY.

This clonotype has ten or more counts. The chain combines TRBV7-6 with TRBJ2-1; 11 nucleotides match TRBD2. The CDR3 runs 15 residues. Germline V gene sequence: CDR1 SGHVS, CDR2 FNYEAQ. V was pared by 5 bases and J by 5 bases, with 5 bases of the junction left unmatched. The CDR3: CASSRGLAVDNEQFF. CDR3 nucleotide sequence: TGTGCCAGCAGCCGGGGACTAGCGGTCGACAATGAGCAGTTCTTC.

There are a few counts of this clonotype. The gene calls are TRBV20-1 and TRBJ2-3; D is ambiguous. Trimming took off 7 bases at V and 2 bases at J, with 16 bases between the two ends. There are 14 residues in the CDR3. CDR1 DFQATT and CDR2 SNEGSKA come from the germline V gene (reference sequence). In DNA form, the CDR3 reads TGCAGTGGAACTCGACGCGATCACACAGATACGCAGTATTTT. This gives the protein CSGTRRDHTDTQYF.

This clonotype was counted many times. The genes are TRBV12-3 or TRBV12-4 and TRBJ2-3; 13 bases agree with TRBD2. The CDR3 has 17 amino acids. V shed 5 bases and J 2 bases; nucleotides not matched to a gene: 7. CDR3: CASSRLAGGTPTDTQYF. The CDR3 DNA follows: TGTGCCAGCAGTCGACTAGCGGGAGGCACACCCACAGATACGCAGTATTTT.

This clonotype was seen repeatedly, ten times or more. The chain is built from TRBV5-1 and TRBJ1-4; D unresolved. V was trimmed by 5 bases and J by 5 bases, leaving 10 bases between them. The CDR3 runs to 13 residues. Germline assignment: CDR1 SGHRS and CDR2 YFSETQ. The DNA of the CDR3 is TGCGCCAGCAGTCTCGGGAGAAATGAAAAACTGTTTTTT. This gives the protein CASSLGRNEKLFF.

This clonotype showed up many times. The chain combines TRBV12-3 or TRBV12-4 with TRBJ2-3, with 12 nucleotides matching TRBD2. The V gene end was trimmed by 6 bases and the J gene end by 4 bases; junction bases not matched to a gene: 8. CDR3 length: 16 residues. CDR3 DNA: TGTGCCAGCAGCACTACTAGCGGGAGGAGGTCAGATACGCAGTATTTT. Translated: CASSTTSGRRSDTQYF.

This clonotype was picked up many times. The V call is TRBV28, the J call TRBJ1-2; D perhaps matches TRBD1 (5 bases). The CDR3 runs 15 residues. Per germline, CDR1 MDHEN and CDR2 SYDVKM. With 6 bases removed from V and 6 bases from J, the gap between germline ends came to 20 bases. The CDR3 protein is CASRLLVAGGNGYTF. CDR3 nucleotides: TGTGCCAGCAGACTGCTCGTGGCGGGGGGAAATGGCTACACCTTC.

This clonotype has a handful of counts. The germline gene is not matched at one end of the junction; a read error may be the cause. The chain recombines TRBV20-1 with TRBJ1-2; 7 positions match TRBD1. CDR3 size: 14 residues. Looked up from germline, CDR1 is DFQATT and CDR2 is SNEGSKA (reference sequence). The CDR3 here is CGARSPTGVYGYTF. The DNA of the CDR3 is TGCGGTGCTAGGTCTCCCACAGGGGTATATGGCTACACCTTC.

J is TRBJ2-7 and V is TRBV12-1; TRBD2 is taken as the D call from the table, unchecked against the DNA. TRBV12-1 represents a pseudogene. The CDR3 is made up of 19 amino acids. Written as DNA, the CDR3 is TGCGCCAGCAGTGAGTCGCCGGGGGCTGCGGTTGGGTTGTCCCACGCGCAGTACGTC. Its translation: CASSESPGAAVGLSHAQYV.

This clonotype has a count of ten or more. V usage is TRBV11-2 and J usage is TRBJ1-4; weak D call: TRBD1 (5 bases). This CDR3 is 13 amino acids long. The V end lost 6 bases, the J end lost 4 bases, and 9 bases lay between the germline ends. Germline CDR1 SGHAT, CDR2 FQNNGV. The CDR3 sequence: CASRRGLNEKLFF. CDR3 in DNA: TGTGCCAGCAGGAGGGGACTTAATGAAAAACTGTTTTTT. The full variable domain, with the rest looked up from reference TRBV11-2 and TRBJ1-4, is EAGVAQSPRYKIIEKRQSVAFWCNPISGHATLYWYQQILGQGPKLLIQFQNNGVVDDSQLPKDRFSAERLKGVDSTLKIQPAKLEDSAVYLCASRRGLNEKLFFGSGTQLSVL.

This clonotype has ten or more counts. The chain carries TRBV6-5 and TRBJ2-1; 7 bases line up with TRBD1. This CDR3 is built from 15 residues. Germline V gene lookup returns CDR1 MNHEY and CDR2 SVGAGI. V lost 5 bases to trimming and J lost 3 bases; unmatched junction nucleotides: 7. The CDR3 DNA sequence: TGTGCCAGCAGTCGCGCCGGGACAGTCTACAATGAGCAGTTCTTC. It is translated as CASSRAGTVYNEQFF.

This clonotype was seen ten or more times. This chain links TRBV20-1 with TRBJ1-6; D is perhaps TRBD1 (5 bases). Trimming stripped 0 bases from V and 9 bases from J, with 15 bases between. The CDR3 is 15 residues long. Germline CDR1 is DFQATT and CDR2 is SNEGSKA (reference sequence). The CDR3 sequence is CSARDGRERSSPLHF. The CDR3 DNA reads TGCAGTGCTAGAGACGGCAGGGAGAGGTCTTCACCCCTCCACTTT.

The table lists this clonotype with many counts. The V gene is TRBV6-5, the J gene TRBJ2-7, with D uncertain. The CDR3 is 12 residues long. CDR1 is MNHEY and CDR2 is SVGAGI in the germline V gene. Trimming cost V 8 bases and J 4 bases, with 12 bases left between them. CDR3: CASPQRKYEQYV. The CDR3 DNA reads TGTGCCAGCCCCCAGAGAAAATACGAGCAGTACGTC.

This clonotype was seen ten or more times. The chain combines TRBV15 with TRBJ1-1; D gene uncertain. CDR1 LNHNV and CDR2 YYDKDF come from the germline V gene (reference sequence). V lost 2 bases and J lost 0, with 4 bases in between. CDR3 length equals 13 residues. The chain's CDR3 is CATSRSMNTEAFF. CDR3 DNA: TGTGCCACCAGCAGATCCATGAACACTGAAGCTTTCTTT.

The sample holds many counts of this clonotype. V gene TRBV4-1 combines with J gene TRBJ1-4; possible D gene TRBD1, 6 bases. CDR1 is MGHRA and CDR2 is YSYEKL in the germline V gene. Trimming took off 0 bases at V and 8 bases at J, with 13 bases between the two ends. The CDR3 extends over 15 amino acids. CDR3 residues: CASSQEAGVREKLFF. The CDR3 nucleotides are TGCGCCAGCAGCCAAGAGGCAGGGGTACGAGAAAAACTGTTTTTT.

This clonotype was observed a few times. The chain has TRBV20-1 and TRBJ2-3; 8 bases fit TRBD2. The CDR3 extends over 10 amino acids. Unmatched junction bases numbered 3, after V lost 6 bases and J lost 10 bases. Germline values: CDR1 DFQATT, CDR2 SNEGSKA (reference sequence). This chain's CDR3 is CSAHSGAQYF. The CDR3 region has the DNA TGCAGTGCCCATAGCGGGGCGCAGTATTTT.

This clonotype was picked up a small number of times. Here the CDR3 omits its conserved ending phenylalanine or tryptophan, so a read error is the likely source. Written as DNA, the CDR3 is TGTGCCAGCAGCCCCCTAGACAGGGTAGTAGGCTACACCAAC. It specifies CASSPLDRVVGYTN. The chain uses TRBV7-6 and TRBJ1-2; 7 nucleotides line up with TRBD1. The CDR3 length is 14 residues. Germline V gene sequence: CDR1 SGHVS, CDR2 FNYEAQ. V lost 5 bases, J lost 8 bases, and 11 bases stayed unmatched.